Below, 22 T cell receptor beta chains from the same sample are listed, as sequenced in a study of blood T cell repertoires in COVID-19. Sequencing was performed with immunoSEQ multiplex PCR; in TCRdb, only in-frame clones are kept and a portion is missing. The repertoire holds approximately 56,000 clones, with over 85% as singletons. Sequencing was carried out using peripheral blood. All receptors derive from a man aged 80 or over with active or convalescent COVID-19.

This chain connects TRBV30 to TRBJ2-1; D may be TRBD2 (6 bases). The CDR3 extends over 14 amino acids. Trimming cost V 2 bases and J 9 bases, with 17 bases left between them. The germline V gene encodes CDR1 GTSNPN and CDR2 SVGIG (reference sequence). The CDR3 here is CAWSLGTPPGEQFF. In nucleotides, the CDR3 is TGTGCCTGGAGTTTGGGGACTCCCCCGGGTGAGCAGTTCTTC.

V is TRBV6-2 or TRBV6-3 and J is TRBJ2-5; TRBD1 matches at 12 bases. This CDR3 region has 18 residues. V lost 2 bases to trimming and J lost 4 bases; unmatched junction nucleotides: 11. From germline, CDR1 is MNHEY and CDR2 SVGEGT. CDR3 sequence (DNA): TGTGCCAGCAGTTACAATGTCCGGGACAGGGGGCCGGCAGAGACCCAGTACTTC. Translating gives CASSYNVRDRGPAETQYF.

The V call is TRBV6-5, the J call TRBJ1-6; 9 bases are a match to TRBD1. The germline V gene has CDR1 MNHEY and CDR2 SVGAGI. The CDR3 loop spans 14 amino acids. Losses at the gene ends were 6 bases for V and 8 bases for J; bases not matched to a gene: 5. The CDR3 region is CASSLQGADSPLHF. The CDR3 DNA follows: TGTGCCAGCAGCTTACAGGGGGCAGATTCACCCCTCCACTTT.

The rearrangement links TRBV3-1 (or the pseudogene TRBV3-2) to TRBJ1-3; a weak D match, TRBD1 (5 bases). This CDR3 comprises 15 residues. Per the germline V gene, CDR1 is LGHDT and CDR2 is YNNKEL (reference sequence). Trimming removed 0 bases from V and 4 bases from J, with 10 bases in between. The CDR3 region is CASSQDGGIGNTIYF. CDR3 DNA: TGTGCCAGCAGCCAAGATGGGGGGATCGGAAACACCATATATTTT.

In this sample, this clone turned up a few times. V and J are TRBV5-1 and TRBJ1-1; D is uncertain. V lost 0 bases to trimming and J lost 3 bases, with 9 bases between them. The CDR3 runs to 14 residues. Looked up from germline, CDR1 is SGHRS and CDR2 is YFSETQ. The CDR3 sequence is CASSLASRDTEAFF. Written as DNA, the CDR3 is TGCGCCAGCAGCTTGGCGTCGCGGGACACTGAAGCTTTCTTT. Based on the CDR3 plus reference TRBV5-1 and TRBJ1-1, the full variable domain is KAGVTQTPRYLIKTRGQQVTLSCSPISGHRSVSWYQQTPGQGLQFLFEYFSETQRNKGNFPGRFSGRQFSNSRSEMNVSTLELGDSALYLCASSLASRDTEAFFGQGTRLTVV.

The chain combines TRBV6-4 with TRBJ2-3, with 8 bases fitting TRBD2. Germline values: CDR1 MRHNA, CDR2 SNTAGT. J gave up 2 bases and V 5 bases, and 9 bases lay outside the gene matches. The CDR3 is 16 residues long. The CDR3 sequence: CASSRLAGLTTDTQYF. In DNA, the CDR3 is TGTGCCAGCAGTCGTCTAGCGGGTCTCACCACAGATACGCAGTATTTT.

This rearrangement joins TRBV7-8 to TRBJ2-1; maybe TRBD1 (6 bases). Germline-derived CDR1 and CDR2 are SGHVS and FQNEAQ. With 5 bases removed from V and 5 bases from J, the gap between germline ends came to 16 bases. The CDR3 loop spans 15 amino acids. The CDR3 sequence is CASSPHRTVNNEQFF. The CDR3 nucleotides are TGTGCCAGCAGCCCCCACCGGACAGTAAACAATGAGCAGTTCTTC.

The rearrangement uses TRBV19 and TRBJ2-6, with D possibly matching TRBD1 (6 bases). Germline loops: CDR1 LNHDA, CDR2 SQIVND (reference sequence). This CDR3 has 17 residues. V gave up 5 bases and J gave up 3 bases, with 17 bases separating them. CDR3 sequence (DNA): TGTGCCAGTAGTCCCATCAGGGGTGGAGGTGGGGCCAACGTCCTGACTTTC. Protein product: CASSPIRGGGGANVLTF. The full variable domain, its missing parts supplied by reference TRBV19 and TRBJ2-6, is DGGITQSPKYLFRKEGQNVTLSCEQNLNHDAMYWYRQDPGQGLRLIYYSQIVNDFQKGDIAEGYSVSREKKESFPLTVTSAQKNPTAFYLCASSPIRGGGGANVLTFGAGSRLTVL.

This clone was seen only a few times. This sequence joins TRBV30 and TRBJ1-1; a weak D match, TRBD1 (5 bases). Trimming removed 3 bases at V and 0 bases at J, with 14 bases between. Germline CDR1 reads GTSNPN; CDR2 reads SVGIG (reference sequence). The CDR3 extends over 15 amino acids. The CDR3: CAWRLEVTVNTEAFF. DNA for the CDR3: TGTGCCTGGAGACTTGAAGTGACAGTGAACACTGAAGCTTTCTTT.

V and J are TRBV5-4 and TRBJ2-3; possible D gene TRBD1, 5 bases. Germline V lookup: CDR1 SGHNT, CDR2 YYREEE (reference sequence). V was cut by 7 bases and J by 0 bases, with 12 bases left in between. The CDR3 is made up of 14 amino acids. The CDR3 DNA reads TGTGCCAGCGCTAATAGGGGCAGCACAGATACGCAGTATTTT. This sequence encodes CASANRGSTDTQYF. Full variable domain (remainder filled in from reference TRBV5-4 and TRBJ2-3): ETGVTQSPTHLIKTRGQQVTLRCSSQSGHNTVSWYQQALGQGPQFIFQYYREEENGRGNFPPRFSGLQFPNYSSELNVNALELDDSALYLCASANRGSTDTQYFGPGTRLTVL.

The sample holds one count of this clone. This chain's CDR3 is CAWRAGGHIDEQFF. CDR3 nucleotides: TGTGCCTGGAGGGCGGGGGGGCATATCGATGAGCAGTTCTTC. V usage is TRBV30 and J usage is TRBJ2-1; 9 positions match TRBD2. Germline V gene sequence: CDR1 GTSNPN, CDR2 SVGIG (reference sequence). The length of the CDR3 is 14 residues. V was pared by 3 bases and J by 8 bases, with 8 bases of the junction left unmatched.

For this clone: Distinct nucleotide sequences in the sample also encode this CDR3. The V and J genes are TRBV27 and TRBJ2-7; 7 bases map to TRBD1. Looked up from germline, CDR1 is MNHEY and CDR2 is SMNVEV (reference sequence). V shed 6 bases, J shed 4 bases, and the junction held 9 bases outside the gene matches. This CDR3 region has 14 residues. CDR3 region: CASRPTGLGYEQYF. CDR3 in DNA: TGTGCCAGCAGGCCGACAGGGCTCGGATACGAGCAGTACTTC.

The rearrangement joins TRBV5-5 to TRBJ2-7; 10 nucleotides line up with TRBD2. Germline trimming cut 3 bases from V and 3 bases from J; bases unmatched to any gene: 6. Germline V gene lookup returns CDR1 SGHKS and CDR2 YYEKEE (reference sequence). This CDR3 comprises 15 residues. The chain's CDR3 is CASSWTSGRNYEQYF. The DNA for the CDR3 is TGTGCCAGCAGCTGGACTAGCGGCCGAAACTACGAGCAGTACTTC.

The chain recombines TRBV18 with TRBJ1-2; possibly TRBD1 for D (5 bases). V was cut by 2 bases and J by 8 bases, with 24 bases left in between. The CDR3 sequence is 17 residues long. Germline-derived CDR1 and CDR2 are KGHSH and LQKENI. The CDR3, as DNA: TGTGCCAGCTCACCATCGGCAGGGAATGTATCTCCTGGCGGCTACACCTTC. This translates into CASSPSAGNVSPGGYTF.

The chain carries TRBV6-6 and TRBJ2-1; a weak D match, TRBD2 (6 bases). The CDR3 is 16 amino acids. Germline loops: CDR1 MNHNY, CDR2 SVGAGI (reference sequence). The V end lost 2 bases, the J end lost 0 bases, and 11 bases lay between the germline ends. This CDR3 is CASSYDGRNSYNEQFF. The CDR3 DNA sequence: TGTGCCAGCAGTTACGATGGGAGGAACTCCTACAATGAGCAGTTCTTC.

The genes are TRBV5-6 and TRBJ1-2; TRBD1 might be the D (5 bases). This CDR3 is built from 14 residues. Between the trimmed V and J ends, which lost 0 bases and 4 bases, there was a span of 10 bases. Germline values: CDR1 SGHDT, CDR2 YYEEEE. DNA for the CDR3: TGTGCCAGCAGCTTGGGACAGCCGAGCTATGGCTACACCTTC. Protein: CASSLGQPSYGYTF.

The rearrangement uses TRBV7-9 and TRBJ2-1; 7 positions agree with TRBD2. This CDR3 has 17 residues. From germline, CDR1 is SEHNR and CDR2 FQNEAQ (reference sequence). V shed 3 bases and J 0 bases; nucleotides not matched to a gene: 8. The CDR3 DNA reads TGTGCCAGCAGCTTTTCGGCTAGCGGCAGCTCCTACAATGAGCAGTTCTTC. Amino acids: CASSFSASGSSYNEQFF.

The chain joins TRBV5-1 to TRBJ1-1; D gene ambiguous. This CDR3 spans 14 amino acids. V was shortened by 7 bases and J by 0 bases, with 13 bases between the two germline ends. Germline-derived CDR1 and CDR2 are SGHRS and YFSETQ. CDR3 amino acids: CASAGGPMNTEAFF. In DNA, the CDR3 is TGCGCCAGCGCGGGAGGGCCTATGAACACTGAAGCTTTCTTT.

V and J are TRBV2 and TRBJ2-5; 9 bases match TRBD1. Germline lookup yields CDR1 SNHLY and CDR2 FYNNEI. The junction had 8 bases not matched to a gene; V was cut back by 7 bases and J by 2 bases. This CDR3 is 15 amino acids long. CDR3 nucleotide sequence: TGTGCCAGCACCGGAGGGACAGGGCCACAAGAGACCCAGTACTTC. It encodes CASTGGTGPQETQYF. The full variable domain, completed using reference TRBV2 and TRBJ2-5, is EPEVTQTPSHQVTQMGQEVILRCVPISNHLYFYWYRQILGQKVEFLVSFYNNEISEKSEIFDDQFSVERPDGSNFTLKIRSTKLEDSAMYFCASTGGTGPQETQYFGPGTRLLVL.

The rearrangement joins TRBV28 to TRBJ2-7; TRBD1 agrees at 8 bases. The junction had 10 bases not matched to a gene; V was cut back by 5 bases and J by 1 base. Germline CDR1 MDHEN, CDR2 SYDVKM. The CDR3 is 16 residues long. The chain's CDR3 is CASSLHQGAGSYEQYF. The CDR3 DNA sequence: TGTGCCAGCAGTCTCCACCAGGGGGCAGGTTCCTACGAGCAGTACTTC.

The chain uses TRBV18 and TRBJ1-1; no clear D gene. V dropped 5 bases and J dropped 2 bases, with 9 bases sitting between them. The germline gives CDR1 KGHSH, CDR2 LQKENI. The CDR3 extends over 13 amino acids. The CDR3 loop reads CASSSGINTEAFF. Written as DNA, the CDR3 is TGTGCCAGCTCATCGGGGATTAACACTGAAGCTTTCTTT.

This clone has more than one count but fewer than ten. V is TRBV18 and J is TRBJ1-3, with 9 bases matching TRBD1. After removal of 3 bases from V and 0 bases from J, the junction contained 6 bases not matched to a gene. Per the germline V gene, CDR1 is KGHSH and CDR2 is LQKENI. The length of the CDR3 is 17 residues. The CDR3 DNA reads as TGTGCCAGCTCACCGACGGGACAGGGTAACTCTGGAAACACCATATATTTT. Protein sequence: CASSPTGQGNSGNTIYF.